This TCR beta chain was retrieved from a study of OX40 agonist ivuxolimab in advanced cancers. Germline lookup yields CDR1 SGHDT and CDR2 YYEEEE. Trimming took 4 bases from V and 1 from J; bases not matched to a gene: 14. This CDR3 is built from 18 residues. General study points: CD8+ T cells showed, on average, more clonal expansion than CD4+ cells. Also present in some nonresponders was a low level of normalized T-cell clonal expansion.

This clone was detected only once. Its cognate antigen is unknown. Only in-frame clones appear in the TCRdb table, and some are missing; sequencing was by immunoSEQ multiplex PCR. The table shows fewer than 110,000 clones, with approximately 90% occurring only once. This clonotype was obtained from an adult with an advanced solid tumor such as melanoma, head and neck, liver or kidney cancer. The rearrangement uses TRBV5-6 and TRBJ2-1; 7 positions match TRBD2. The sequencing used CD4+ or CD8+ T cells sorted from blood, collected in a trial of the OX40 agonist ivuxolimab. Here the CDR3 DNA reads TGTGCCAGCAGCACAACCCTAACTAGCGCCATATCCTACAATGAGCAGTTCTTC. Translating gives CASSTTLTSAISYNEQFF.